This TCR beta chain was captured by sequencing in a study of neurological immune-mediated disorders. In each sequencing run, over 180 million TCR-beta sequences were generated from 15-18 subjects. TCRdb recomputed calls from the 5' RACE reads with MiXCR, one row per CDR3 protein. The table lists some 38,000 distinct CDR3 sequences, roughly 4.8% of them singletons. The CDR3 totals 14 residues. V gave up 8 bases and J gave up 3 bases; unmatched junction bases: 10. The V gene's germline CDR1 is SGHRS and CDR2 YFSETQ. This clonotype was observed at least ten times. Its antigen is undetermined. General study findings and limits: TCR-beta repertoires seemed private in all groups, with no expanded CDR3 amino acid sequences shared.

The chain carries TRBV5-1 and TRBJ1-1, with 7 bases identical to TRBD1. What was sequenced was CD4+ T cells from blood. The origin of this receptor is a man aged 18-30 years in good health. This CDR3 is CASSSGTEYTEAFF. CDR3 DNA sequence: TGCGCCAGTTCCTCCGGGACAGAATACACTGAAGCTTTCTTT.